The source of this TCR beta chain is a study of cytomegalovirus exposure and HLA in healthy donors. 60 Vbeta and 13 Jbeta primers were used in PCR. The repertoire was sequenced with immunoSEQ multiplex PCR; TCRdb's copy has only in-frame clones and lacks some. The table has some 120,000 clones, approximately 81% seen once. CDR3 size: 15 residues. V lost 3 bases and J lost 10; bases outside the gene matches: 13. Germline V lookup: CDR1 SGDLS, CDR2 YYNGEE. The specimen was PBMCs. This sequence joins TRBV9 and TRBJ1-1, with 9 bases identical to TRBD1. The sequence was collected from a woman aged 18-29 years in good health and CMV-seropositive. CDR3 DNA sequence: TGTGCCAGCAGCGAGGGGGGGACAGGGCCAACGGGAGCTTTCTTT. Encoded protein: CASSEGGTGPTGAFF.